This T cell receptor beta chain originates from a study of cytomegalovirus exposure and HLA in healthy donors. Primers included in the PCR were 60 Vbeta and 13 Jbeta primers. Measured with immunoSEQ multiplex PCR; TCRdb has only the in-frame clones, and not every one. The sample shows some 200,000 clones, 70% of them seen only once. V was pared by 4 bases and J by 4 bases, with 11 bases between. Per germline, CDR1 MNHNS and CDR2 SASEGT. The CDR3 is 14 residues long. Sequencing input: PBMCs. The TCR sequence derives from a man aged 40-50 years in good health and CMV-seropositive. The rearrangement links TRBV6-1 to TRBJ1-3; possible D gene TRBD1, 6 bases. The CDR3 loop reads CASSASGAGNTIYF. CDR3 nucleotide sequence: TGTGCCAGCAGTGCCTCAGGGGCGGGAAACACCATATATTTT.